This TCR beta chain appears in the sequencing data of a study of T-cell memory formation after mild COVID-19. General study points: Proof of SARS-CoV-2 specificity was absent for the second-wave clones that crested on day 37. CD8+ contracting clones occupied EMRA, while CD4+ ones occupied mainly CM and EM. CD4/CD8 balance characterized clones contracting day 15 to 85, and CD4+ skew characterized later expanders.

Germline V CDR1 and CDR2: GTSNPN, SVGIG (reference sequence). J gave up 3 bases and V 6 bases, and 18 bases lay outside the gene matches. The CDR3 covers 18 residues. From the 5' RACE reads, TCRdb called clonotypes with MiXCR, one entry per CDR3 protein. The repertoire holds roughly 600,000 distinct CDR3 sequences, with under 20% as singletons. Details on this clonotype: What it recognizes is unknown.

Sequencing was done on a sample of PBMCs or a T cell subset sorted from them (not recorded which). The clonotype originates from an adult woman who had mild COVID-19 (a few samples of this study predate the infection). Cell type and time point are not known. The rearrangement joins TRBV30 to TRBJ2-3, with 10 bases matching TRBD1. The CDR3: CACLPSGFGTGVTDTQYF. DNA of the CDR3: TGTGCCTGTCTCCCCTCGGGGTTCGGGACAGGGGTAACAGATACGCAGTATTTT.